These 10 T cell receptor beta chains were sequenced from one sample in a study of T cell responses to AZD1222 COVID-19 vaccine. TCRdb's copy holds only in-frame clones and misses some; the assay was immunoSEQ multiplex PCR. The table shows 100,000 or so clones, with 86% occurring only once. The sequencing here drew on peripheral blood, taken 28 days after the second AZD1222 dose. The receptors stem from an adult who received the AZD1222 COVID-19 vaccine.

The V gene is TRBV30, the J gene TRBJ1-4; unclear D gene. Trimming removed 3 bases at V and 0 bases at J, with 8 bases between. Per germline, CDR1 GTSNPN and CDR2 SVGIG (reference sequence). This CDR3 has 14 residues. In nucleotides, the CDR3 is TGTGCCTGGAGAGCCAGCGCAACTAATGAAAAACTGTTTTTT. This codes for CAWRASATNEKLFF.

This chain connects TRBV5-1 to TRBJ1-4, with 8 bases fitting TRBD1. Trimming took 2 bases from V and 8 from J; bases not matched to a gene: 5. This CDR3 spans 14 amino acids. Germline CDR1 SGHRS, CDR2 YFSETQ. The CDR3 here is CASSFGQGREKLFF. The CDR3 nucleotides read TGCGCCAGCAGCTTCGGACAGGGACGGGAAAAACTGTTTTTT.

The genes are TRBV28 and TRBJ1-2, with 7 bases identical to TRBD1. The CDR3 has 14 amino acids. Looked up from germline, CDR1 is MDHEN and CDR2 is SYDVKM. J lost 2 bases, V lost 3 bases, and 3 bases had no gene match. The CDR3 is CASSFQGDNYGYTF. DNA of the CDR3: TGTGCCAGCAGTTTCCAGGGGGACAACTATGGCTACACCTTC.

The J gene is TRBJ2-7, the V gene TRBV9; D not resolved. The V gene's germline CDR1 is SGDLS and CDR2 YYNGEE. This CDR3 has 14 residues. V gave up 0 bases and J gave up 2 bases, with 9 bases separating them. The CDR3 DNA follows: TGTGCCAGCAGCGTAGGAGGAAACGCCTACGAGCAGTACTTC. The encoded protein is CASSVGGNAYEQYF.

The rearrangement links TRBV3-1 (or the pseudogene TRBV3-2) to TRBJ1-4, with 9 bases matching TRBD1. The CDR3 spans 16 residues. The germline CDR1 and CDR2 sequences are LGHDT and YNNKEL (reference sequence). J was trimmed by 8 bases and V by 4 bases; bases with no gene match: 11. The CDR3 DNA sequence: TGTGCCAGCAGCCTCTTCTTGGGGACAGGGCGGGAAAAACTGTTTTTT. This translates into CASSLFLGTGREKLFF.

The rearrangement uses TRBV28 and TRBJ1-2; maybe TRBD1 (6 bases). From germline, CDR1 is MDHEN and CDR2 SYDVKM. The ends were cut back, 5 bases at V and 8 bases at J, with 18 bases in the middle. The CDR3 length is 14 residues. The CDR3: CASSLQGSGWGYTF. In nucleotides, the CDR3 is TGTGCCAGCAGTCTACAGGGCTCGGGGTGGGGCTACACCTTC.

The V gene is TRBV7-9, the J gene TRBJ2-7; TRBD1 agrees at 12 bases. With V trimmed by 5 bases and J by 5 bases, 4 bases remained unmatched. Germline V gives CDR1 SEHNR, CDR2 FQNEAQ (reference sequence). This CDR3 is 14 amino acids long. Written as DNA, the CDR3 is TGTGCCAGCAGCCCGGGACAGGGGGCAGACGAGCAGTACTTC. Translating it yields CASSPGQGADEQYF.

The chain has TRBV5-4 and TRBJ2-4; TRBD1 matches 12 bases. V shed 4 bases, J shed 0 bases, and the junction held 8 bases outside the gene matches. The length of the CDR3 is 18 residues. Looked up from germline, CDR1 is SGHNT and CDR2 is YYREEE (reference sequence). CDR3 DNA sequence: TGTGCCAGCAGCCCGGGGACAGGGGGCGCGCTAGCCAAAAACATTCAGTACTTC. Translation gives CASSPGTGGALAKNIQYF.

The V call is TRBV7-6, the J call TRBJ2-3; a weak D match, TRBD1 (6 bases). V dropped 2 bases and J dropped 6 bases, with 24 bases sitting between them. This CDR3 has 18 residues. Germline V lookup: CDR1 SGHVS, CDR2 FNYEAQ. Here the CDR3 DNA reads TGTGCCAGCAGCTTACCCAAGCGTGGGGGCCTTAAAGCGGATACGCAGTATTTT. Amino acids: CASSLPKRGGLKADTQYF.

The gene calls are TRBV6-2 or TRBV6-3 and TRBJ1-2; the match to TRBD1 covers 7 bases. With 7 bases clipped from V and 9 bases from J, the junction kept 17 bases outside the gene matches. The CDR3 spans 15 residues. Looked up from germline, CDR1 is MNHEY and CDR2 is SVGEGT. CDR3 nucleotide sequence: TGTGCCAGCACCCCCGAAGGGGGCCCTTTGAGGAGCTACACCTTC. Its protein product is CASTPEGGPLRSYTF.